Listed below are T cell receptor beta chains from one sample, sequenced in a study of cytomegalovirus exposure and HLA in healthy donors. Data came from immunoSEQ multiplex PCR; TCRdb stores just in-frame clones and leaves some out. Among about 100,000 clones listed, more than 80% were seen once. Sequenced sample: PBMCs. The source is a man in his thirties or forties in good health and CMV-seronegative. Each CDR3 is given with its conserved first and last residue. D genes are given only for firm matches. Clone size, where shown, is once, few, many, or a class for clones that have expanded.

D gene	J gene	V gene	clone size	CDR3 protein	CDR3 DNA
NA	TRBJ1-5	TRBV6-1	NA	CASSEALRVGGMNQPQHF	TGTGCCAGCAGTGAAGCGCTTCGGGTGGGGGGGATGAATCAGCCCCAGCATTTT
TRBD1	TRBJ2-1	TRBV6-1	NA	CASSAGTGSYNEQFF	TGTGCCAGCAGTGCCGGGACAGGATCCTACAATGAGCAGTTCTTC
TRBD1	TRBJ2-6	TRBV11-2	NA	CASSNPGQGASGANVLTF	TGTGCCAGCAGCAACCCGGGACAGGGGGCGAGTGGGGCCAACGTCCTGACTTTC
TRBD2	TRBJ2-1	TRBV6-4	NA	CASSDSAGGNNEQFF	TGTGCCAGCAGTGATTCAGCGGGGGGAAACAATGAGCAGTTCTTC
TRBD1	TRBJ2-2	TRBV15	NA	CATSRPGQGYTGELFF	TGTGCCACCAGCAGGCCGGGACAGGGATACACCGGGGAGCTGTTTTTT
TRBD2	TRBJ2-5	TRBV30	NA	CAWVLAGAETQYF	TGTGCCTGGGTCCTAGCGGGGGCTGAGACCCAGTACTTC
TRBD2	TRBJ2-7	TRBV2	once	CASSARRGTSGRDEQYF	TGTGCCAGCAGTGCAAGACGCGGGACTAGCGGGAGGGACGAGCAGTACTTC
NA	TRBJ2-2	TRBV11-2	NA	CASSRLRRSTGELFF	TGTGCCAGCAGCCGACTGCGGAGGAGCACCGGGGAGCTGTTTTTT
NA	TRBJ1-1	TRBV10-3	NA	CAISEESSVEAFF	TGTGCCATCAGTGAGGAATCCAGTGTTGAAGCTTTCTTT
NA	TRBJ2-1	TRBV7-9	NA	CASSSRVDNEQFF	TGTGCCAGCAGCTCCCGGGTAGACAATGAGCAGTTCTTC
NA	TRBJ1-1	TRBV5-1	NA	CASSLGATNTEAFF	TGCGCCAGCAGCTTGGGAGCTACGAACACTGAAGCTTTCTTT
NA	TRBJ2-2	TRBV4-2	NA	CASSRRVFNTGELFF	TGTGCCAGCAGTCGTCGCGTATTTAACACCGGGGAGCTGTTTTTT
NA	TRBJ1-2	TRBV9	NA	CASSVAGGNYGYTF	TGTGCCAGCAGCGTAGCTGGGGGGAACTATGGCTACACCTTC
TRBD2	TRBJ2-1	TRBV14	few	CASSRGGSYNEQFF	TGTGCCAGCAGCCGGGGGGGCTCCTACAATGAGCAGTTCTTC
TRBD2	TRBJ2-7	TRBV2	NA	CASRQTSGTYEQYF	TGTGCCAGCAGACAGACTAGCGGGACCTACGAGCAGTACTTC
TRBD2	TRBJ2-7	TRBV27	NA	CASSLKRDAAYEQYF	TGTGCCAGCAGTTTAAAGCGGGACGCTGCCTACGAGCAGTACTTC
NA	TRBJ2-7	TRBV27	NA	CASSSASQVASYEQYF	TGTGCCAGCAGTTCAGCATCACAGGTAGCCTCCTACGAGCAGTACTTC
NA	TRBJ2-3	TRBV11-2	NA	CASTQTGQSTDTQYF	TGTGCCAGCACCCAAACTGGGCAGTCCACAGATACGCAGTATTTT
TRBD1	TRBJ2-1	TRBV5-1	NA	CASSLAGTGSYNEQFF	TGCGCCAGCAGCCTGGCCGGGACAGGCTCCTACAATGAGCAGTTCTTC
NA	TRBJ1-1	TRBV5-1	NA	CASSLAAEWNTEAFF	TGCGCCAGCAGCTTGGCCGCAGAATGGAACACTGAAGCTTTCTTT
NA	TRBJ2-1	TRBV28	once	CASSLVASRVREQFF	TGTGCCAGCAGTTTAGTGGCTAGCCGGGTACGAGAGCAGTTCTTC
NA	TRBJ1-1	TRBV11-2	NA	CASRKGLKDTEAFF	TGTGCCAGCAGGAAGGGGCTTAAGGACACTGAAGCTTTCTTT
NA	TRBJ2-5	TRBV6-1	NA	CASSDKPRGTQYF	TGTGCCAGCAGTGACAAGCCCCGGGGGACCCAGTACTTC
NA	TRBJ2-1	TRBV19	NA	CASSRALEIEEFF	TGTGCCAGTAGCCGTGCCCTCGAGATTGAGGAGTTCTTC
TRBD2	TRBJ2-3	TRBV7-8	NA	CASSYTGGTDTQYF	TGTGCCAGCAGCTATACGGGGGGGACAGATACGCAGTATTTT
NA	TRBJ1-2	TRBV28	NA	CASTLLSNYGYTF	TGTGCCAGCACCCTATTGAGCAACTATGGCTACACCTTC
TRBD1	TRBJ2-2	TRBV29-1	NA	CSVGETGTGELFF	TGCAGCGTTGGAGAGACAGGGACCGGGGAGCTGTTTTTT
NA	TRBJ1-1	TRBV9	NA	CASSVVAGNTEAFF	TGTGCCAGCAGCGTAGTCGCCGGTAACACTGAAGCTTTCTTT
TRBD1	TRBJ1-2	TRBV10-3	NA	CAITPTGTANYGYTF	TGTGCCATCACCCCAACCGGGACAGCAAACTATGGCTACACCTTC
TRBD2	TRBJ2-1	TRBV4-1	once	CASSQDGLAGFYNEQFF	TGCGCCAGCAGCCAAGATGGGTTAGCGGGTTTCTACAATGAGCAGTTCTTC
NA	TRBJ2-3	TRBV5-4	NA	CASSFPLARLSTQYF	TGTGCCAGCAGCTTTCCCTTAGCCCGATTGAGTACGCAGTATTTT
TRBD1	TRBJ2-7	TRBV13	NA	CASSSTGRLYEQYF	TGTGCCAGCAGCTCGACAGGGAGACTCTACGAGCAGTACTTC
NA	TRBJ2-7	TRBV7-9	few	CASSPPGFDEQYF	TGTGCCAGCAGCCCCCCCGGTTTCGACGAGCAGTACTTC
NA	TRBJ1-1	TRBV28	NA	CASSLLGGTEAFF	TGTGCCAGCAGTTTATTGGGGGGCACTGAAGCTTTCTTT
NA	TRBJ2-1	TRBV7-2	NA	CASSSLLEQFF	TGTGCCAGCAGCTCGTTGTTAGAGCAGTTCTTC
TRBD1	TRBJ1-5	TRBV6-1	NA	CASSDSGGTFQPQHF	TGTGCCAGTAGTGATTCAGGGGGCACGTTTCAGCCCCAGCATTTT
TRBD1	TRBJ2-2	TRBV5-1	NA	CASSSDRARAGELFF	TGCGCCAGCAGCTCCGACAGGGCCCGGGCCGGGGAGCTGTTTTTT
TRBD1	TRBJ1-1	TRBV18	NA	CASSPTTGGAEAFF	TGTGCCAGCTCACCCACGACAGGGGGGGCTGAAGCTTTCTTT
NA	TRBJ2-1	TRBV30	NA	CAWTDPYGSINEQFF	TGTGCCTGGACGGACCCTTACGGGAGTATTAATGAGCAGTTCTTC
NA	TRBJ1-1	TRBV9	NA	CASSATLNTEAFF	TGTGCCAGCAGCGCGACACTGAACACTGAAGCTTTCTTT
TRBD1	TRBJ2-7	TRBV6-1	NA	CASIKAPGGIYEQYF	TGTGCCAGCATTAAGGCTCCAGGGGGCATCTACGAGCAGTACTTC
NA	TRBJ2-3	TRBV5-1	NA	CASSPGGDTQYF	TGCGCCAGCAGCCCCGGAGGGGATACGCAGTATTTT